This is a list of T cell receptor beta chains from one sample in a study of blood T cell repertoires in COVID-19. Sequenced by immunoSEQ multiplex PCR; TCRdb stores in-frame clones only, minus some. The sample shows under 250,000 clones, almost 85% of them seen only once. Input material: PBMCs or T cells enriched from blood (not recorded which). Receptors were obtained from a woman aged 50 to 60 with acute COVID-19. Both conserved end residues are trimmed from each CDR3.

cdr3_aa	j_call	v_call	cdr3_length
ASSLGQSSGNTIY	TRBJ1-3	TRBV5-1	13
AWSNGGAGGDTQY	TRBJ2-3	TRBV30	13
ASSKGTGGVSYNEQF	TRBJ2-1	TRBV5-1	15
ASSEASADTEAF	TRBJ1-1	TRBV2	12
ASSQSERTGNTIY	TRBJ1-3	TRBV3-1/TRBV3-2	13
ASSSMSGGMTNYGYT	TRBJ1-2	TRBV18	15
ASSLGQANYGYT	TRBJ1-2	TRBV7-9	12
ASSKGLQGANEKLF	TRBJ1-4	TRBV21-1	14
AWMRDGGRQGLGYT	TRBJ1-2	TRBV30	14
ASRLAGANTGELF	TRBJ2-2	TRBV7-2	13
ASSQAGSNYGYT	TRBJ1-2	TRBV3-1/TRBV3-2	12
ASSHVYEGYT	TRBJ1-2	TRBV3-1/TRBV3-2	10
ASSPGQAIVSPLH	TRBJ1-6	TRBV4-3	13
ASSYHMGQGPNGYT	TRBJ1-2	TRBV6-2/TRBV6-3	14
ASSPSGSQETQY	TRBJ2-5	TRBV7-9	12
ASSYEGPSWDIQY	TRBJ2-4	TRBV6-2/TRBV6-3	13
ASSVGGAGKNLVGYT	TRBJ1-2	TRBV9	15
ASSLLANEQY	TRBJ2-7	TRBV7-9	10
ASRAGHSNQPQH	TRBJ1-5	TRBV6-5	12
ASRLRETEAF	TRBJ1-1	TRBV12-5	10
ASSKGQTQH	TRBJ1-5	TRBV5-8	9
ASSENYNEKLF	TRBJ1-4	TRBV25-1	11
ASSEGAVSNQPQH	TRBJ1-5	TRBV28	13
ASSDAVSYEQY	TRBJ2-7	TRBV10-1	11
ATSRDGGQNEKLF	TRBJ1-4	TRBV15	13
AWKGVVSSGANVLT	TRBJ2-6	TRBV30	14
ASSRLSTGGRAEQF	TRBJ2-1	TRBV19	14
ASSEQHRGPKETQY	TRBJ2-5	TRBV6-1	14
SAHRAANYGYT	TRBJ1-2	TRBV29-1	11
ASSPNIGRGYGYT	TRBJ1-2	TRBV7-2	13
ASKVREESPLH	TRBJ1-6	TRBV5-1	11
ASSLGAGFDVLT	TRBJ2-6	TRBV5-1	12
ASTPGQGDSNQPQH	TRBJ1-5	TRBV7-9	14
ASSEWSGAYEQY	TRBJ2-7	TRBV6-1	12
ASSTWTGSGNQPQH	TRBJ1-5	TRBV19	14
ASGAGASYNEQF	TRBJ2-1	TRBV6-5	12
ASSQAKETQY	TRBJ2-5	TRBV3-1/TRBV3-2	10